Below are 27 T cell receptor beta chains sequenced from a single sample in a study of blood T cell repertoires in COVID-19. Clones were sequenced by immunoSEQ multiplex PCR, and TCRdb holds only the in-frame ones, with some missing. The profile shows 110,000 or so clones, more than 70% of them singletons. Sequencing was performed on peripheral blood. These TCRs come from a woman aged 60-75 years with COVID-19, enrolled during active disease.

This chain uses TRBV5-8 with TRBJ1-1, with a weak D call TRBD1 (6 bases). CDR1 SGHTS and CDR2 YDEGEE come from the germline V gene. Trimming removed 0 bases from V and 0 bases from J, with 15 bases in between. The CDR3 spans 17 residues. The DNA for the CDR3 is TGTGCCAGCAGCTTGGCGACAGGCTCGTTTGTGAACACTGAAGCTTTCTTT. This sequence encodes CASSLATGSFVNTEAFF.

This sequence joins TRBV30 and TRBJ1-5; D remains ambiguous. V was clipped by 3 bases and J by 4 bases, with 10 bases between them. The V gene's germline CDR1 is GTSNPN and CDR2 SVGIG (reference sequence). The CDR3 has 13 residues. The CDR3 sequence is CAWREGSNQPQHF. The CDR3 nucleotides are TGTGCCTGGAGAGAGGGATCTAATCAGCCCCAGCATTTT.

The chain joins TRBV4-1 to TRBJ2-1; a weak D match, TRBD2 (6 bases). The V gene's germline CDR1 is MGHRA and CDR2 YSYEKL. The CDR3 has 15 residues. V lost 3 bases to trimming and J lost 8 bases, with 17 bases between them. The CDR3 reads CASSQRGGSWDEQFF. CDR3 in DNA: TGCGCCAGCAGCCAGCGGGGCGGGTCCTGGGATGAGCAGTTCTTC.

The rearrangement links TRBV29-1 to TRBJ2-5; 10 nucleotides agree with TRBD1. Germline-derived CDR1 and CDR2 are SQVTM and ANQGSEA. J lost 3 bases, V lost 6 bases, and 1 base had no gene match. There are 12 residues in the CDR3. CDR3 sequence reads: CSVDRGEETQYF. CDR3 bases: TGCAGCGTGGACAGGGGGGAAGAGACCCAGTACTTC.

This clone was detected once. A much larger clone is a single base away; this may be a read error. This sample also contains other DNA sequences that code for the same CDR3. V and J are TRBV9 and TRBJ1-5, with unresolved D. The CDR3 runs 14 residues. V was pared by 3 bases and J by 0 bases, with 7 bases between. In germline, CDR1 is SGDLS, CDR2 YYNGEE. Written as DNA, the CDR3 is TGTGCCAGCAGCGCTACAGATAGCAATCAGCCCCAGCATTTT. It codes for CASSATDSNQPQHF.

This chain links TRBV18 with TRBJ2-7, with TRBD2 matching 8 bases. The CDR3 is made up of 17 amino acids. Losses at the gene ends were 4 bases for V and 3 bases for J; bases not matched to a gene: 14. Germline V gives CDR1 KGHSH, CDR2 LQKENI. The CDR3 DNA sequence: TGTGCCAGCTCACGGAGTAACCCCGAGCGGGGGAACTACGAGCAGTACTTC. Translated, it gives CASSRSNPERGNYEQYF.

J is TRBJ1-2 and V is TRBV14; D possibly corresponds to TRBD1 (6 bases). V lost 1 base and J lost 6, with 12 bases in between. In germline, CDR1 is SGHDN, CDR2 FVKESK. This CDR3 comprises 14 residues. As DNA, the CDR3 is TGTGCCAGCAGCCAAGGGTACAGGGCTGATGGCTACACCTTC. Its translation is CASSQGYRADGYTF.

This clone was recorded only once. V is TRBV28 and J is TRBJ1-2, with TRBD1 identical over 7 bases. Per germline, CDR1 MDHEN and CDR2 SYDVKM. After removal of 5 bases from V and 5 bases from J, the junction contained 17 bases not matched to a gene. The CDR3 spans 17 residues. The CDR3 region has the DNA TGTGCCAGCAGTCTTAGACAGGGACTCCCCACTAGTTATGGCTACACCTTC. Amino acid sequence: CASSLRQGLPTSYGYTF.

CDR3 amino acids: CASTLTGRTEAFF. The CDR3 DNA reads TGTGCCAGCACCCTGACAGGGCGGACTGAAGCTTTCTTT. The V gene is TRBV6-5, the J gene TRBJ1-1; 7 nucleotides align to TRBD1. This CDR3 is 13 amino acids long. Germline CDR1 reads MNHEY; CDR2 reads SVGAGI. After removal of 7 bases from V and 5 bases from J, the junction contained 7 bases not matched to a gene.

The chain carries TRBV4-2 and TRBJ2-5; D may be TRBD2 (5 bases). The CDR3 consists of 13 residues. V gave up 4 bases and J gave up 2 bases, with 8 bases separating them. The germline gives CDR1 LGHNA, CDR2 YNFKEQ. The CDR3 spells CASSPREQETQYF. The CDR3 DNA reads TGTGCCAGCAGCCCGAGGGAACAAGAGACCCAGTACTTC.

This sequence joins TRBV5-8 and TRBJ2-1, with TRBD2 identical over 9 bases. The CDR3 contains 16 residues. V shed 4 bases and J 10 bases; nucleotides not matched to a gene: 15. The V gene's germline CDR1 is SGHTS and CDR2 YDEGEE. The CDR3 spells CASSRYNSGGTREQFF. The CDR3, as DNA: TGTGCCAGCAGCCGATATAACAGCGGGGGGACGAGAGAGCAGTTCTTC.

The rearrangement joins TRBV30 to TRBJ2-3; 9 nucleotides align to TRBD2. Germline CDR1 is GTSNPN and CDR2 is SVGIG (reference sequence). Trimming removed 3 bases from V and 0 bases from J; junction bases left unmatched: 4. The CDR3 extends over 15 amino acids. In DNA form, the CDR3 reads TGTGCCTGGAGAGGGCGGGGGGGTAGCACAGATACGCAGTATTTT. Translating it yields CAWRGRGGSTDTQYF.

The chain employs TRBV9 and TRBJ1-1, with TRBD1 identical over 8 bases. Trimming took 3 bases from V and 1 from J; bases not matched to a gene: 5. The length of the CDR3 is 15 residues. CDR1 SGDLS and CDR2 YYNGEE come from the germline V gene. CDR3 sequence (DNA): TGTGCCAGCAGCGAAAGGACAGGGTGGAACACTGAAGCTTTCTTT. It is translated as CASSERTGWNTEAFF.

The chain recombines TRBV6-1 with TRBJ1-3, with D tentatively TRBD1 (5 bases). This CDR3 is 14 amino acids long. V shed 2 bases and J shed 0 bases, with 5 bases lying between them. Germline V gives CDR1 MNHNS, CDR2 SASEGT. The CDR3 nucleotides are TGTGCCAGCAGTGAACAGGGCTCTGGAAACACCATATATTTT. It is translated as CASSEQGSGNTIYF.

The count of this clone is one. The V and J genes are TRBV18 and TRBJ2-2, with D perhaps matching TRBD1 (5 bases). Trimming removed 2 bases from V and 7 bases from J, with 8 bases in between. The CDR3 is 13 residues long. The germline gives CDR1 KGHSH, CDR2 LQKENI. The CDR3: CASSPGADGELFF. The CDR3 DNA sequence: TGTGCCAGCTCACCAGGGGCTGACGGGGAGCTGTTTTTT.

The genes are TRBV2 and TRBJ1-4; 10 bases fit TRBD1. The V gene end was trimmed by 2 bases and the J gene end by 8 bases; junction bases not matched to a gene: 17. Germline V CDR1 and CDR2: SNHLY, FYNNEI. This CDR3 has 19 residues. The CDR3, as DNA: TGTGCCAGCAGTGAACTAATTTTATCGGGAGACAGGGGGCGGGAAAAACTGTTTTTT. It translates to CASSELILSGDRGREKLFF.

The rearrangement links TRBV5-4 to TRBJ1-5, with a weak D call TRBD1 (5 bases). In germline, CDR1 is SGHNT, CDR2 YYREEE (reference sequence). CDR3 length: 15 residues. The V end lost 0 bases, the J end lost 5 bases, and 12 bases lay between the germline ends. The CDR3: CASSLGREADQPQHF. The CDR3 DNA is TGTGCCAGCAGCTTGGGCAGGGAGGCCGATCAGCCCCAGCATTTT.

The CDR3 DNA sequence: TGTGCCAGTAGTCTTCCGAACAGGGCAAATGAGCAGTTCTTC. Protein: CASSLPNRANEQFF. V is TRBV19 and J is TRBJ2-1, with D perhaps matching TRBD1 (6 bases). In germline, CDR1 is LNHDA, CDR2 SQIVND (reference sequence). Between the trimmed V and J ends, which lost 5 bases and 7 bases, there was a span of 15 bases. The CDR3 is made up of 14 amino acids.

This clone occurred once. CDR3 loop: CASSSDRSSYEQYF. The CDR3 bases are TGTGCCAGCAGCTCGGACAGGTCCTCCTACGAGCAGTACTTC. This chain uses TRBV11-1 with TRBJ2-7; 7 positions match TRBD1. CDR3 length equals 14 residues. The germline gives CDR1 SGHAT, CDR2 FQDESV (reference sequence). After removal of 4 bases from V and 0 bases from J, the junction contained 3 bases not matched to a gene.

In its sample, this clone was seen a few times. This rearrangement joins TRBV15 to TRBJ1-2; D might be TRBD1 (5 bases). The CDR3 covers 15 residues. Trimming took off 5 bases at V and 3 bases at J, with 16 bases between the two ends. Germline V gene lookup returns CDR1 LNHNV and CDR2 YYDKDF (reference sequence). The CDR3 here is CATSGRDWTYYGYTF. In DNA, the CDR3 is TGTGCCACCAGCGGCCGGGACTGGACCTACTATGGCTACACCTTC. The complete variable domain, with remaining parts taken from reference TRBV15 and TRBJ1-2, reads DAMVIQNPRYQVTQFGKPVTLSCSQTLNHNVMYWYQQKSSQAPKLLFHYYDKDFNNEADTPDNFQSRRPNTSFCFLDIRSPGLGDTAMYLCATSGRDWTYYGYTFGSGTRLTVV.

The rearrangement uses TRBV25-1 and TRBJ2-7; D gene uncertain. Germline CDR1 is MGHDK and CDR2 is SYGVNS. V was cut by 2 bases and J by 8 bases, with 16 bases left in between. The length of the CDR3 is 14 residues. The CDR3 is CASSEQAGVGKQYF. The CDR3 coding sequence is TGTGCCAGCAGTGAACAGGCTGGTGTGGGTAAGCAGTACTTC.

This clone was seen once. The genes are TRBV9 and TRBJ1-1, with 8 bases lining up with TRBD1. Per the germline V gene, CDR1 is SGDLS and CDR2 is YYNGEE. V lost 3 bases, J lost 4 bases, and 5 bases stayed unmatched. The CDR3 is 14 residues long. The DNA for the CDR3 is TGTGCCAGCAGCGCCGGACAGGGATTCACTGAAGCTTTCTTT. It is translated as CASSAGQGFTEAFF.

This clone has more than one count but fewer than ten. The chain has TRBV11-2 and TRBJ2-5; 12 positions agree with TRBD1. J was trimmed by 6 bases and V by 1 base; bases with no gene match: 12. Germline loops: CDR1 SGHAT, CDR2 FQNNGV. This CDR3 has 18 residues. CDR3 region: CASSLVAGTGGAFQTQYF. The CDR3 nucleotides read TGTGCCAGCAGCTTAGTCGCCGGGACAGGGGGCGCTTTTCAGACCCAGTACTTC.

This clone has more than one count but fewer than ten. CDR3 in amino acids: CASSFDRALGYSNQPQHF. CDR3 nucleotide sequence: TGTGCCAGCAGCTTTGACAGGGCTCTGGGATATAGCAATCAGCCCCAGCATTTT. This chain uses TRBV6-2 or TRBV6-3 with TRBJ1-5; 7 bases fit TRBD1. Trimming at V came to 6 bases and at J to 0 bases, leaving 14 bases not matched to a gene. Germline CDR1 is MNHEY and CDR2 is SVGEGT. This CDR3 has 18 residues.

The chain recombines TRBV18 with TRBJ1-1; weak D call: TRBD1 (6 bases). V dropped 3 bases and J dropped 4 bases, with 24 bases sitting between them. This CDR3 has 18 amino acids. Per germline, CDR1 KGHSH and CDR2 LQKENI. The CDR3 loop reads CASSPRPVVGGRGTEAFF. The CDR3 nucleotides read TGTGCCAGCTCACCCAGACCAGTCGTCGGGGGGCGAGGCACTGAAGCTTTCTTT.

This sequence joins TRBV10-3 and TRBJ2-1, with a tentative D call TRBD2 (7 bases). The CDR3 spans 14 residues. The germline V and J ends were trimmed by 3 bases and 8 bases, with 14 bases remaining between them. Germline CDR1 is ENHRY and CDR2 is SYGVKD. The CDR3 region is CAISDPREGDEQFF. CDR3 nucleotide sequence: TGTGCCATCAGTGATCCCAGGGAGGGGGATGAGCAGTTCTTC.

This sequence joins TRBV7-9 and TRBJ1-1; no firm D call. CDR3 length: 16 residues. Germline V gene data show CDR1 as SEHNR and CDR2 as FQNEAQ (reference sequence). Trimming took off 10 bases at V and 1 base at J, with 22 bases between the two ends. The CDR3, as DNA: TGTGCCACTCAACCGGAGGGTAAGCTCCAGAACACTGAAGCTTTCTTT. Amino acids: CATQPEGKLQNTEAFF.